This T cell receptor beta chain was identified in a study of T cells expressing NK-cell markers. Study findings and constraints: Topping the CD3+CD56-NKG2C+ fraction as well were these clonotypes, in a handful of donors.

Comments on this clonotype: Antigen unknown.

The authors made TCR beta cDNA libraries by 5'RACE template switching. This switching added a universal primer site and UMIs. TCRdb re-called the 5' RACE reads and shows each CDR3 protein once, DNA omitted. This sample's table has 400,000 to 450,000 distinct CDR3 sequences. This CDR3 comprises 14 residues. Germline V gives CDR1 SGHRS, CDR2 YFSETQ. The chain joins TRBV5-1 to TRBJ1-5. Sequences were obtained from blood T cells: a sorted CD56 or NKG2C T cell subset, CD4+ or CD8+ T cells, or bulk PBMC T cells (not recorded which). This sequence originates from a woman between 18 and 70 years old in good health. The CDR3 sequence: CASSFSGINQPQHF.